A selection of T cell receptor beta chains follows, all from one sample in a study of T cell repertoires in cytomegalovirus infection. Their antigen targets remain unknown. In TCRdb, the reads were re-called with MiXCR into one record per CDR3 protein. This table holds roughly 110,000 distinct CDR3 sequences, about a tenth found once. Sequenced sample: PBMCs, sequenced either directly or after in vitro stimulation (not recorded which). The receptors come from a human donor in good health (CMV status not recorded). Some clones in this sample may be carry-over from other donors' samples. The CDR3 runs from the conserved cysteine through the conserved F or W. Each record gives: clone size, J gene, V gene, D gene, CDR3 protein, CDR3 DNA. D genes are given only for firm matches. Expanded clones get a size class; other rows say once, few or many, or leave the size out.

size: many
J: TRBJ2-5
V: TRBV12-3/TRBV12-4
D: TRBD1
CDR3: CASSSGTGRTQYF
DNA: TGTGCCAGCAGTTCCGGGACAGGGAGGACCCAGTACTTC

size: few
J: TRBJ1-2
V: TRBV28
D: NA
CDR3: CASSTGLTGYTF
DNA: TGTGCCAGCAGCACCGGGCTTACGGGCTACACCTTC

size: many
J: TRBJ2-1
V: TRBV11-2
D: NA
CDR3: CASSSGQTRGNEQFF
DNA: TGTGCCAGCAGCTCGGGACAGACACGGGGGAATGAGCAGTTCTTC

size: few
J: TRBJ2-1
V: TRBV20-1
D: NA
CDR3: CSARGQGGWYNEQFF
DNA: TGCAGTGCTAGAGGGCAGGGGGGCTGGTACAATGAGCAGTTCTTC

size: NA
J: TRBJ2-5
V: TRBV29-1
D: TRBD2
CDR3: CSATGLVGETQYF
DNA: TGCAGCGCGACCGGACTAGTCGGCGAGACCCAGTACTTC

size: few
J: TRBJ2-2
V: TRBV14
D: TRBD2
CDR3: CASSQGSLAGGLTGELFF
DNA: TGTGCCAGCAGCCAAGGATCCCTAGCGGGAGGTCTCACCGGGGAGCTGTTTTTT

size: many
J: TRBJ2-7
V: TRBV7-9
D: NA
CDR3: CASSLPPGVEQYF
DNA: TGTGCCAGCAGCTTACCCCCCGGAGTCGAGCAGTACTTC

size: many
J: TRBJ2-2
V: TRBV6-2/TRBV6-3
D: NA
CDR3: CASSYTPGLPTGELFF
DNA: TGTGCCAGCAGTTACACCCCGGGACTGCCAACCGGGGAGCTGTTTTTT

size: few
J: TRBJ2-1
V: TRBV6-2/TRBV6-3
D: NA
CDR3: CASSYIRESDEQFF
DNA: TGTGCCAGCAGTTACATCCGGGAGTCAGATGAGCAGTTCTTC

size: many
J: TRBJ2-1
V: TRBV10-3
D: TRBD2
CDR3: CAISELGLAGNEQFF
DNA: TGTGCCATCAGTGAATTGGGGCTAGCGGGAAATGAGCAGTTCTTC

size: many
J: TRBJ1-2
V: TRBV2
D: NA
CDR3: CASTRGTDTNYGYTF
DNA: TGTGCCAGCACACGGGGGACGGACACTAACTATGGCTACACCTTC

size: many
J: TRBJ2-2
V: TRBV5-1
D: TRBD2
CDR3: CASSSGTSGGPGTGELFF
DNA: TGCGCCAGCAGCTCCGGGACTAGCGGGGGACCGGGGACCGGGGAGCTGTTTTTT

size: many
J: TRBJ1-2
V: TRBV27
D: NA
CDR3: CASSFGSGSYGYTF
DNA: TGTGCCAGCAGTTTTGGCTCAGGGAGCTATGGCTACACCTTC

size: NA
J: TRBJ1-4
V: TRBV7-6
D: NA
CDR3: CASSPGQHNNEKLFF
DNA: TGTGCCAGCAGCCCAGGACAGCACAATAATGAAAAACTGTTTTTT

size: few
J: TRBJ1-2
V: TRBV19
D: NA
CDR3: CASSEAGERPGDGYTF
DNA: TGTGCCAGTAGTGAGGCAGGGGAACGGCCTGGAGATGGCTACACCTTC

size: many
J: TRBJ1-2
V: TRBV7-8
D: NA
CDR3: CASSFSGSPNYGYTF
DNA: TGTGCCAGCAGCTTTTCGGGGAGTCCTAACTATGGCTACACCTTC

size: few
J: TRBJ2-4
V: TRBV12-3/TRBV12-4
D: NA
CDR3: CASSLLTGRGPNIQYF
DNA: TGTGCCAGCAGTTTATTGACGGGTCGGGGTCCAAACATTCAGTACTTC

size: many
J: TRBJ2-7
V: TRBV7-2
D: NA
CDR3: CASSHPTAGSEQYF
DNA: TGTGCCAGCAGCCACCCGACGGCGGGGTCGGAGCAGTACTTC

size: few
J: TRBJ2-5
V: TRBV9
D: NA
CDR3: CASSGPQETQYF
DNA: TGTGCCAGCAGCGGGCCCCAAGAGACCCAGTACTTC

size: many
J: TRBJ1-1
V: TRBV19
D: NA
CDR3: CASSIVVRGHNTEAFF
DNA: TGTGCCAGTAGTATAGTCGTAAGGGGACATAACACTGAAGCTTTCTTT

size: many
J: TRBJ1-2
V: TRBV7-9
D: NA
CDR3: CAGLGTQSGYGYTF
DNA: TGTGCCGGTCTAGGGACACAGTCTGGGTATGGCTACACCTTC

size: many
J: TRBJ2-2
V: TRBV7-3
D: TRBD2
CDR3: CASSLGGTSGTIGELFF
DNA: TGTGCCAGCAGCTTAGGGGGGACTAGCGGGACGATCGGGGAGCTGTTTTTT

size: many
J: TRBJ1-1
V: TRBV28
D: TRBD1
CDR3: CASSTRKNRGNTEAFF
DNA: TGTGCCAGCAGTACACGAAAGAACAGGGGGAACACTGAAGCTTTCTTT

size: many
J: TRBJ2-2
V: TRBV7-9
D: NA
CDR3: CASSLELDTGELFF
DNA: TGTGCCAGCAGCTTAGAACTCGACACCGGGGAGCTGTTTTTT

size: NA
J: TRBJ1-5
V: TRBV6-6
D: TRBD1
CDR3: CAGSRQGASQPQHF
DNA: TGTGCCGGGTCTCGACAGGGGGCTAGTCAGCCCCAGCATTTT

size: many
J: TRBJ2-3
V: TRBV4-3
D: TRBD2
CDR3: CASRKRLAGSEDTQYF
DNA: TGCGCCAGCAGGAAGAGACTAGCGGGAAGTGAAGATACGCAGTATTTT

size: many
J: TRBJ2-3
V: TRBV27
D: NA
CDR3: CASSSPPGTPTDTQYF
DNA: TGTGCCAGCAGTTCCCCCCCCGGGACACCCACAGATACGCAGTATTTT

size: many
J: TRBJ1-1
V: TRBV12-3/TRBV12-4
D: NA
CDR3: CASSLMGISSAFF
DNA: TGTGCCAGCAGTTTAATGGGAATCTCGAGCGCTTTCTTT

size: NA
J: TRBJ2-2
V: TRBV7-2
D: NA
CDR3: CASSLRVSGNTGELFF
DNA: TGTGCCAGCAGCTTACGAGTAAGCGGTAACACCGGGGAGCTGTTTTTT

size: NA
J: TRBJ2-4
V: TRBV28
D: NA
CDR3: CASSFQGRGENIQYF
DNA: TGTGCCAGCAGTTTTCAGGGGAGAGGAGAAAACATTCAGTACTTC

size: many
J: TRBJ2-5
V: TRBV29-1
D: TRBD1
CDR3: CSVEGTGVETQYF
DNA: TGCAGCGTTGAAGGAACAGGGGTGGAGACCCAGTACTTC

size: many
J: TRBJ2-3
V: TRBV7-2
D: NA
CDR3: CASSPGLRLTDTQYF
DNA: TGTGCCAGCAGTCCCGGGTTGAGGCTCACAGATACGCAGTATTTT

size: many
J: TRBJ1-1
V: TRBV15
D: TRBD1
CDR3: CATSRAGQGSTEAFF
DNA: TGTGCCACCAGCAGAGCGGGACAGGGTTCCACTGAAGCTTTCTTT

size: NA
J: TRBJ1-2
V: TRBV12-3/TRBV12-4
D: NA
CDR3: CASTKNSLFHGYTF
DNA: TGTGCCAGCACCAAGAACAGCCTCTTTCATGGCTACACCTTC

size: NA
J: TRBJ2-3
V: TRBV6-1
D: NA
CDR3: CASSEGDNTQYF
DNA: TGTGCCAGCAGTGAGGGGGATAATACGCAGTATTTT

size: NA
J: TRBJ2-5
V: TRBV14
D: NA
CDR3: CASSQEVIRGSTQETQYF
DNA: TGTGCCAGCAGCCAAGAAGTAATCCGGGGGAGCACCCAAGAGACCCAGTACTTC

size: few
J: TRBJ1-1
V: TRBV20-1
D: NA
CDR3: CSALDPITVNTEAFF
DNA: TGCAGTGCCCTCGACCCGATAACAGTGAACACTGAAGCTTTCTTT

size: few
J: TRBJ1-1
V: TRBV2
D: NA
CDR3: CASSGEMNTEAFF
DNA: TGTGCCAGCAGCGGCGAGATGAACACTGAAGCTTTCTTT

size: few
J: TRBJ2-5
V: TRBV10-3
D: NA
CDR3: CAIRASGETQYF
DNA: TGTGCCATCAGGGCTAGTGGGGAGACCCAGTACTTC

size: few
J: TRBJ1-6
V: TRBV20-1
D: TRBD1
CDR3: CSANRQGYSPLHF
DNA: TGCAGTGCCAACAGACAGGGGTATTCACCCCTCCACTTT

size: few
J: TRBJ2-7
V: TRBV14
D: NA
CDR3: CASSHRGYEQYF
DNA: TGTGCCAGCAGCCACCGCGGTTACGAGCAGTACTTC

size: few
J: TRBJ2-1
V: TRBV11-2
D: TRBD2
CDR3: CASSRGLAGVSEQFF
DNA: TGTGCCAGCAGCCGGGGACTAGCGGGAGTTAGTGAGCAGTTCTTC

size: NA
J: TRBJ2-5
V: TRBV7-2
D: NA
CDR3: CASSLVGSRETQYF
DNA: TGTGCCAGCAGCTTAGTGGGGTCCCGGGAGACCCAGTACTTC

size: many
J: TRBJ2-7
V: TRBV27
D: TRBD1
CDR3: CASSYRQGVGYEQYF
DNA: TGTGCCAGCAGTTACCGACAGGGGGTCGGTTACGAGCAGTACTTC

size: NA
J: TRBJ2-1
V: TRBV11-2
D: TRBD2
CDR3: CASSFHVLAGGPGEQFF
DNA: TGTGCCAGCAGCTTCCATGTACTAGCGGGAGGCCCTGGGGAGCAGTTCTTC

size: few
J: TRBJ2-3
V: TRBV10-3
D: TRBD2
CDR3: CAISSSGSGDTQYF
DNA: TGTGCCATCAGCAGCAGCGGGAGTGGGGATACGCAGTATTTT

size: many
J: TRBJ2-3
V: TRBV2
D: NA
CDR3: CASSEAKTPSTDTQYF
DNA: TGTGCCAGCAGTGAAGCAAAAACACCAAGCACAGATACGCAGTATTTT

size: NA
J: TRBJ2-1
V: TRBV7-2
D: TRBD2
CDR3: CASSGGLAGRQEQFF
DNA: TGTGCCAGCAGCGGAGGACTAGCGGGGAGACAAGAGCAGTTCTTC

size: NA
J: TRBJ2-5
V: TRBV20-1
D: NA
CDR3: CSATLVIGETQYF
DNA: TGCAGTGCAACCCTAGTCATCGGGGAGACCCAGTACTTC

size: NA
J: TRBJ2-2
V: TRBV12-3/TRBV12-4
D: NA
CDR3: CASSPLRQQNTGELFF
DNA: TGTGCCAGCAGTCCCCTCCGACAGCAGAACACCGGGGAGCTGTTTTTT

size: many
J: TRBJ1-4
V: TRBV27
D: TRBD1
CDR3: CASSPNQQGLGEKLFF
DNA: TGTGCCAGCAGTCCGAACCAACAGGGGTTGGGGGAAAAACTGTTTTTT

size: NA
J: TRBJ1-2
V: TRBV28
D: NA
CDR3: CAGGTDYGYTF
DNA: TGTGCCGGAGGAACGGACTATGGCTACACCTTC

size: many
J: TRBJ2-2
V: TRBV6-2/TRBV6-3
D: NA
CDR3: CASSYSINRPLFPAPGELFF
DNA: TGTGCCAGCAGTTACTCGATAAACAGGCCTCTCTTCCCAGCACCAGGGGAGCTGTTTTTT

size: many
J: TRBJ2-1
V: TRBV20-1
D: NA
CDR3: CSVLDLGASYNEQFF
DNA: TGCAGTGTTCTTGACTTAGGTGCGTCCTACAATGAGCAGTTCTTC